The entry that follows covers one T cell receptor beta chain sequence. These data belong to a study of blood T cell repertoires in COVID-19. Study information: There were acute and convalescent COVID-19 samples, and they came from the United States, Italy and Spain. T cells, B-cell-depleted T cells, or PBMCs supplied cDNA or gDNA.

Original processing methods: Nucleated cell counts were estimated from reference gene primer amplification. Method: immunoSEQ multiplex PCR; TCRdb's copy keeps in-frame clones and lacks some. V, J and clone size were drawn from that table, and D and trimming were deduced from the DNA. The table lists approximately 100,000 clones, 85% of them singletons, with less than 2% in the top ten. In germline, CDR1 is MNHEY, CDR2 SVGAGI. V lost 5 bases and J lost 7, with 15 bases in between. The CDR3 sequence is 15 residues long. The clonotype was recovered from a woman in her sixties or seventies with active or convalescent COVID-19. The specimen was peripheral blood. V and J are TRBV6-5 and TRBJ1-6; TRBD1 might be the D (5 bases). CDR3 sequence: CASSNLGGSNSPLHF. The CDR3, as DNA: TGTGCCAGCAGTAATCTGGGGGGTTCAAATTCACCCCTCCACTTT.